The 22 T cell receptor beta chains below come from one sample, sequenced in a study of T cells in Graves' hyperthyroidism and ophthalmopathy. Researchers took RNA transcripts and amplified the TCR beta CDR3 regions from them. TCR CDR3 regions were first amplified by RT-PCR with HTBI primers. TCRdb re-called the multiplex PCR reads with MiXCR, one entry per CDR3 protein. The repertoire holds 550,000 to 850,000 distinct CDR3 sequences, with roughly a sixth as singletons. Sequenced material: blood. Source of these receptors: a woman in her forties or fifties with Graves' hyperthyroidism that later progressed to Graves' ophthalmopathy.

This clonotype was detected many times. The DNA for the CDR3 is TGTGCCAGCAGCCAAGAAAGCGCGTTGGGGCCCCAGCATTTT. Its translation is CASSQESALGPQHF. The V gene is TRBV3-1, the J gene TRBJ1-5; D gene ambiguous. The V gene lost 0 bases and the J gene lost 9 bases, with 12 bases spanning the gap. Germline lookup yields CDR1 LGHDT and CDR2 YNNKEL (reference sequence). This CDR3 is built from 14 residues.

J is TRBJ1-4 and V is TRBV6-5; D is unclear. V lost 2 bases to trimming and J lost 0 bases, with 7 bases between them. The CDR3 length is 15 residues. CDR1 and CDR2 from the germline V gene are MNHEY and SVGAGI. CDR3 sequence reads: CASSYVGATNEKLFF. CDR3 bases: TGTGCCAGCAGTTACGTCGGGGCAACTAATGAAAAACTGTTTTTT.

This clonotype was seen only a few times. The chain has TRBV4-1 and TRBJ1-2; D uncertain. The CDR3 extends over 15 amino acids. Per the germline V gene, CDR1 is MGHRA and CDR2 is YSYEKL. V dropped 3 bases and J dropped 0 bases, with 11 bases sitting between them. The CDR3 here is CASSHGPPANYGYTF. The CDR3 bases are TGCGCCAGCAGCCACGGCCCTCCAGCTAACTATGGCTACACCTTC.

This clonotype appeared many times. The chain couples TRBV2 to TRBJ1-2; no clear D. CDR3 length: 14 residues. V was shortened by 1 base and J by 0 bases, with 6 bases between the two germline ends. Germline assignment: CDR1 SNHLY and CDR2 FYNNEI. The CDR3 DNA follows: TGTGCCAGCAGTGAAGGGGAAGCTAACTATGGCTACACCTTC. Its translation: CASSEGEANYGYTF. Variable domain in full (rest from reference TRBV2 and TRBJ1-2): EPEVTQTPSHQVTQMGQEVILRCVPISNHLYFYWYRQILGQKVEFLVSFYNNEISEKSEIFDDQFSVERPDGSNFTLKIRSTKLEDSAMYFCASSEGEANYGYTFGSGTRLTVV.

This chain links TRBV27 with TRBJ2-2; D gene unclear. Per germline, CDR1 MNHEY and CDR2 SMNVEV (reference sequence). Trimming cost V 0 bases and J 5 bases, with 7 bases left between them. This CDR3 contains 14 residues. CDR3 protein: CASSLSRPTGELFF. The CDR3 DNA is TGTGCCAGCAGTTTATCGCGACCTACCGGGGAGCTGTTTTTT.

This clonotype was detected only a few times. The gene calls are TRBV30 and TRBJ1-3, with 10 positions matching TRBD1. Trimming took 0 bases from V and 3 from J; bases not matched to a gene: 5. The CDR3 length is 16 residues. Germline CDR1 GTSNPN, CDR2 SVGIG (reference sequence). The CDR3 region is CAWSVLDRGFGNTIYF. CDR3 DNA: TGTGCCTGGAGTGTACTGGACAGGGGGTTTGGAAACACCATATATTTT.

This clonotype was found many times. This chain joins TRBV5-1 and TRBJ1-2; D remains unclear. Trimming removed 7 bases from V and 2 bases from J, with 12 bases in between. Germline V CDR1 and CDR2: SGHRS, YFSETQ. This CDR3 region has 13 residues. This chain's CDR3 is CASRTDGNYGYTF. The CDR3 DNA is TGCGCCAGCCGGACGGACGGGAACTATGGCTACACCTTC.

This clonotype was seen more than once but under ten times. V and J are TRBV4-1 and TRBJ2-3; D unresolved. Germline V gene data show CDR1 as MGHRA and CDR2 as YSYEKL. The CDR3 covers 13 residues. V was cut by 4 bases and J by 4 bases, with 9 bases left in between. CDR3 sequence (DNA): TGCGCCAGCAGCCCTCCCCGGTCAGATACGCAGTATTTT. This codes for CASSPPRSDTQYF.

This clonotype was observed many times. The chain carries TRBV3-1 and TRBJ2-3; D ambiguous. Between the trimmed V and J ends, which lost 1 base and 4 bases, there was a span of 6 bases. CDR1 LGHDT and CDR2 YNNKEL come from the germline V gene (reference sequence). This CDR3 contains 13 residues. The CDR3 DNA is TGTGCCAGCAGCCAAGGGACCGCAGATACGCAGTATTTT. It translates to CASSQGTADTQYF.

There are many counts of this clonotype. The CDR3 nucleotides read TGTGCCAGCAGCCAAGACGCCATGGGAGAGACCCAGTACTTC. Its translation: CASSQDAMGETQYF. The rearrangement joins TRBV3-1 to TRBJ2-5, with D unclear. CDR3 length: 14 residues. Germline loops: CDR1 LGHDT, CDR2 YNNKEL (reference sequence). V dropped 0 bases and J dropped 4 bases, with 9 bases sitting between them.

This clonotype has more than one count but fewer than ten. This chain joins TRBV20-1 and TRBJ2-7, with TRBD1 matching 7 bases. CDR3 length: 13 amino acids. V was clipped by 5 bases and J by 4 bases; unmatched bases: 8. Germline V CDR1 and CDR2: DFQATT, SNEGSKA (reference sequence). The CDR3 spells CSAGGQMGYEQYF. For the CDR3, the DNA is TGCAGTGCTGGGGGACAGATGGGTTACGAGCAGTACTTC.

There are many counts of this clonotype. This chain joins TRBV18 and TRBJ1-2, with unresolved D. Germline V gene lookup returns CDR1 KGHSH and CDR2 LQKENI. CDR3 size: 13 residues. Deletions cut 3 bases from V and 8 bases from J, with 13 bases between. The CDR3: CASSPEDTGGYTF. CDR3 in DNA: TGTGCCAGCTCACCCGAAGACACGGGAGGCTACACCTTC.

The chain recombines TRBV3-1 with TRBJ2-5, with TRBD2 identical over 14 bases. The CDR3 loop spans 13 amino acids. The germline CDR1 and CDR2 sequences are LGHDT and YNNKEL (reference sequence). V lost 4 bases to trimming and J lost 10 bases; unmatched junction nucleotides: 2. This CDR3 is CASSPGLAGGQYF. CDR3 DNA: TGTGCCAGCAGCCCCGGACTAGCGGGGGGCCAGTACTTC.

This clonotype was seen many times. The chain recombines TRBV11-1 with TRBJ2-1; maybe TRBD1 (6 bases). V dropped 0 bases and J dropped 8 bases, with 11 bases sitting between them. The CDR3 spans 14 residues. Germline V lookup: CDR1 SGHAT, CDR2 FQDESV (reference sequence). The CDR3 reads CASSLATGYDEQFF. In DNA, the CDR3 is TGTGCCAGCAGCTTAGCCACAGGGTATGATGAGCAGTTCTTC.

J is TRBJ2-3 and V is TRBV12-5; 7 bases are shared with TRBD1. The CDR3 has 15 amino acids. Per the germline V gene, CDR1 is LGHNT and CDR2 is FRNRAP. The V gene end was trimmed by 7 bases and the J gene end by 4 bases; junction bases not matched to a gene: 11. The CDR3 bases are TGTGCTAGTGCCCAGGGACAGCGTGGGGCAGATACGCAGTATTTT. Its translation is CASAQGQRGADTQYF. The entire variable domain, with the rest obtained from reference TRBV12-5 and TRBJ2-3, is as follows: DARVTQTPRHKVTEMGQEVTMRCQPILGHNTVFWYRQTMMQGLELLAYFRNRAPLDDSGMPKDRFSAEMPDATLATLKIQPSEPRDSAVYFCASAQGQRGADTQYFGPGTRLTVL.

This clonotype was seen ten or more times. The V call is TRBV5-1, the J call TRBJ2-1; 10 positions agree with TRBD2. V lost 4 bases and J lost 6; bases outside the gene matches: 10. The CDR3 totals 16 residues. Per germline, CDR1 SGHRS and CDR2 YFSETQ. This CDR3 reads CASSGGPGLASNEQFF. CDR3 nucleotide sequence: TGCGCCAGCAGCGGGGGCCCGGGACTAGCGTCCAATGAGCAGTTCTTC.

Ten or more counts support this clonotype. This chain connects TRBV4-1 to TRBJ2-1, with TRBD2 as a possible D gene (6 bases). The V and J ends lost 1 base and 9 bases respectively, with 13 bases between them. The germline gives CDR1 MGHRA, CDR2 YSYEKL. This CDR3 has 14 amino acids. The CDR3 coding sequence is TGCGCCAGCAGCCAAGCCGGGGCCGGGGGTGAGCAGTTCTTC. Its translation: CASSQAGAGGEQFF.

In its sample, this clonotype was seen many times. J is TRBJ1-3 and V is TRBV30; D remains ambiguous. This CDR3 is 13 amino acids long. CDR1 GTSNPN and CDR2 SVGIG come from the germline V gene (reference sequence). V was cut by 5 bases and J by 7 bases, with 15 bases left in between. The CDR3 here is CAWRSGNKNTIYF. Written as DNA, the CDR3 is TGTGCCTGGCGGTCCGGGAACAAGAACACCATATATTTT.

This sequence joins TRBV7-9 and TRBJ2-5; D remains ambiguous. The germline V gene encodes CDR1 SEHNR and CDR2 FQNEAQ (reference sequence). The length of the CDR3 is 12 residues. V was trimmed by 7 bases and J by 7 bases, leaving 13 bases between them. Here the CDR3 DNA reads TGTGCCAGCACCCCCGAGGTTGGGACCCAGTACTTC. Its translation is CASTPEVGTQYF.

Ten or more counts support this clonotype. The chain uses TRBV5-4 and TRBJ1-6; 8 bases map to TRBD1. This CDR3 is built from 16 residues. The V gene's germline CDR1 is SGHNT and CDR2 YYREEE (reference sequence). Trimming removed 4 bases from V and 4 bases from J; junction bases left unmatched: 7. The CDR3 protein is CASSESQGAYNSPLHF. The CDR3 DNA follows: TGTGCCAGCAGCGAATCGCAGGGGGCGTATAATTCACCCCTCCACTTT.

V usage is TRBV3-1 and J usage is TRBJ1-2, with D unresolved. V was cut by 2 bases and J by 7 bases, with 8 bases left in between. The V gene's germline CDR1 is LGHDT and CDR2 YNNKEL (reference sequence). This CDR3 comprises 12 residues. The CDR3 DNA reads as TGTGCCAGCAGCCAAATAAAAGGTGGCTACACCTTC. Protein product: CASSQIKGGYTF.

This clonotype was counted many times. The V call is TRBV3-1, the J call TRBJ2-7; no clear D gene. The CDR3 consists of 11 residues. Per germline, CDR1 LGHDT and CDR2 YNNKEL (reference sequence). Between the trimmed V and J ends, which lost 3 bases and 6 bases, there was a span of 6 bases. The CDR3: CASSQESEQYF. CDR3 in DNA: TGTGCCAGCAGCCAGGAAAGCGAGCAGTACTTC.